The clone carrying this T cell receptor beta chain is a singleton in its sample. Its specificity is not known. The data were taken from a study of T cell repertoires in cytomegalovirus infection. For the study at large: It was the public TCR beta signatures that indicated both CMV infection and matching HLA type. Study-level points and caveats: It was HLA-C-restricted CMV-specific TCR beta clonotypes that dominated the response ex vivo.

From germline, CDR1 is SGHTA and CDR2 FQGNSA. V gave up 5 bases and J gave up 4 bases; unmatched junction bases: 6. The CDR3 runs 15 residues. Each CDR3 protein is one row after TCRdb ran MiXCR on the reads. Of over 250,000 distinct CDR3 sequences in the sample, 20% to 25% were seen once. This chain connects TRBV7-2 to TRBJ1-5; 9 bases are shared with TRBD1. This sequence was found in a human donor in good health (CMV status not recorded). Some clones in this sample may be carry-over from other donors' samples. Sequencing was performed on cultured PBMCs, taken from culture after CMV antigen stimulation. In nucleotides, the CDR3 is TGTGCCAGCAGCCCAGGGACAGGGACAAATCAGCCCCAGCATTTT. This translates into CASSPGTGTNQPQHF.